What follows describes a single TCR beta chain. The target antigen is unknown. Once extracted for a subset, genomic DNA was divided evenly among several immunoSEQ plates. Sequenced by immunoSEQ multiplex PCR; TCRdb stores in-frame clones only, minus some. The data show around 2,000,000 clones, approximately 95% seen once. This entry is derived from a study of shared clonotypes between healthy human individuals. Points from the study as a whole: In having few donors, the study represented limited genetic and exposure-history diversity. Inspection by rarefaction showed sorted-subset sequencing to be incomplete despite large depth.

This CDR3 has 15 amino acids. V lost 1 base, J lost 4 bases, and 14 bases lay in between. CDR1 is SGHVS, CDR2 FNYEAQ, per germline. The specimen sequenced was naive CD4+ T cells sorted from blood. Subset indicated: CD45RA+ positively selected. The clonotype was recovered from a man aged 18-30 years in good health. The chain carries TRBV7-6 and TRBJ2-7; TRBD1 might be the D (8 bases). This CDR3 is CASSLEQGGLYEQYF. The CDR3 DNA is TGTGCCAGCAGCTTAGAACAGGGGGGGCTATACGAGCAGTACTTC.